What follows is one T cell receptor beta chain and its context. Its antigen is currently unknown. The PCR ran on 60 Vbeta and 13 Jbeta primers. Profiling relied on immunoSEQ multiplex PCR, and the TCRdb table lists in-frame clones only, not all of them. The sample lists almost 200,000 clones, about four fifths occurring once. The data originate from a study of cytomegalovirus exposure and HLA in healthy donors. The study, taken as a whole, reports: There were a few CMV-associated chains whose specificity for CMV antigens was confirmed in vitro. Several V segments, TRBV6-2 and TRBV6-3 among them, could not be told apart and were dropped.

CDR1 is LNHNV, CDR2 YYDKDF, per germline (reference sequence). Trimming removed 6 bases from V and 0 bases from J, with 8 bases in between. The CDR3 runs to 13 residues. The chain employs TRBV15 and TRBJ1-1; D is ambiguous. The source is a male donor in good health and CMV-seropositive. Sequenced material: PBMCs. Here the CDR3 reads CATRVYMNTEAFF. The CDR3 bases are TGTGCCACCAGGGTATACATGAACACTGAAGCTTTCTTT.